Shown below are 3 T cell receptor beta chains from a single sample sequenced in a study of T cell responses to AZD1222 COVID-19 vaccine. TCRdb's table, derived via immunoSEQ multiplex PCR, lists solely in-frame clones and lacks some. Among approximately 120,000 clones, about 83% were seen once, and the ten largest hold 9% to 15%. Here the sequenced sample was peripheral blood, taken on day 0 of AZD1222 vaccination. These receptor sequences come from an adult in good health.

The V call is TRBV19, the J call TRBJ2-7, with D unclear. Germline CDR1 LNHDA, CDR2 SQIVND (reference sequence). Trimming took off 5 bases at V and 3 bases at J, with 8 bases between the two ends. The CDR3 runs 12 residues. CDR3: CASSGSRYEQYF. DNA of the CDR3: TGTGCCAGTAGTGGGTCTCGCTACGAGCAGTACTTC.

The chain combines TRBV4-3 with TRBJ1-2; TRBD1 is a possible D gene (6 bases). The CDR3 sequence is 16 residues long. CDR1 is LGHNA and CDR2 is YSLEER in the germline V gene. V lost 0 bases and J lost 8, with 19 bases in between. The DNA for the CDR3 is TGCGCCAGCAGCCAAGATATCGGGCAGGGGAGAGGGGGCTACACCTTC. It yields the protein CASSQDIGQGRGGYTF.

The rearrangement links TRBV28 to TRBJ1-1; D remains ambiguous. V gave up 4 bases and J gave up 7 bases, with 10 bases separating them. The V gene's germline CDR1 is MDHEN and CDR2 SYDVKM. CDR3 length equals 12 residues. The CDR3: CASSSLLFEAFF. CDR3 sequence (DNA): TGTGCCAGCAGTTCCCTTTTATTTGAAGCTTTCTTT.